This T cell receptor beta chain was found in a study of human T cells and chemical hapten exposure. About the study: In the roughly 25-week study, patients were dosed weekly with diphenylcyclopropenone on the scalp throughout.

This clonotype has more than one count but fewer than ten. The germline gene is not matched at one end of the junction; a read error may be the cause. During construction of the library, unique molecular identifiers were attached to individual cDNA molecules for quantitative, reproducible TCR counting. TCRdb reanalysed the RACE reads using MiXCR and keeps one entry per CDR3 protein. This sample carries about 84,000 distinct CDR3 sequences, under 14% of them seen once, and the ten largest clones take about 3.5%. Regarding time point: patch test 3, about 24 weeks after DPC sensitization. The treatment is: therapeutic diphenylcyclopropenone sensitization with weekly scalp DPC. Whole blood that had not been fractionated was the source of extracted total RNA. Material: whole blood, obtained in connection with sensitization to the hapten diphenylcyclopropenone (DPC). This receptor was obtained from a woman in her forties or fifties with alopecia areata. Some clones in this sample may be carry-over from other donors' samples.

CDR3 DNA sequence: TGCAGTGCTAGAAAAAGTAGCGGAGGCACGGATACGCAGTATTTT. This translates into CSARKSSGGTDTQYF. The chain links TRBV20-1 to TRBJ2-3, with TRBD2 as a possible D gene (6 bases). Germline CDR1 and CDR2: DFQATT and SNEGSKA (reference sequence). The CDR3 runs 15 residues.